This is a list of T cell receptor beta chains from one sample in a study of CD8 T cells in Susac syndrome. Using its own MiXCR run on the immunoSEQ multiplex PCR reads, TCRdb lists one record per CDR3 protein. The sample consists of 150,000 to 200,000 distinct CDR3 sequences, 85% to 95% of them appearing once. Material: CD4+ T cells from PBMCs. The receptors come from a human donor in good health. Each CDR3 is given with its conserved first and last residue. D genes are given only for firm matches. A row's size may be missing; if present it is once, few, many or a size class.

d_call,v_call,clone_size,j_call,cdr3_nt,cdr3_aa
TRBD2,TRBV28,.,TRBJ2-1,TGTGCCAGCAGGGTACCGGGACTAGCGGGAAAGGATGAGCAGTTCTTC,CASRVPGLAGKDEQFF
.,TRBV29-1,.,TRBJ2-7,TGCAGCGTTGGGGCCTCCGGGGGATACGAGCAGTACTTC,CSVGASGGYEQYF
TRBD2,TRBV7-2,.,TRBJ2-1,TGTGCCAGCAGCTTATCGGCGGGAGCCTACAATGAGCAGTTCTTC,CASSLSAGAYNEQFF
TRBD1,TRBV20-1,.,TRBJ1-1,TGCAGTGCTAGAGACCGGATACAGGGGTTAAGAGAAGCTTTCTTT,CSARDRIQGLREAFF
.,TRBV29-1,.,TRBJ2-7,TGCAGCGTTGAAGCCGGCGGTTCCCTACCCTACGAGCAGTACTTC,CSVEAGGSLPYEQYF
TRBD2,TRBV11-2,.,TRBJ2-2,TGTGCCAGCAGCTTGCCCCTAGCGGGAGGGGAGCTGTTTTTT,CASSLPLAGGELFF
.,TRBV27,.,TRBJ2-7,TGTGCCAGAGGGCCGGGACGCCAGTACTTC,CARGPGRQYF
TRBD1,TRBV9,.,TRBJ2-4,TGTGCCAAGATTCGGACAGGGTTAGCCAAAAACATTCAGTACTTC,CAKIRTGLAKNIQYF
TRBD2,TRBV20-1,.,TRBJ2-1,TGCAGTGCTAGAGATGCCGTAAGAGCGGGAGTTGGTGAGCAGTTCTTC,CSARDAVRAGVGEQFF
.,TRBV11-1,.,TRBJ2-3,TGTGCCAGCAGCGCAGTTACAGATACGCAGTATTTT,CASSAVTDTQYF
TRBD2,TRBV6-5,.,TRBJ2-1,TGTGCCAGCAGTTACTCCGCGGGACTAGCGGGACTATACAATGAGCAGTTCTTC,CASSYSAGLAGLYNEQFF
.,TRBV27,.,TRBJ2-7,TGTGCCAGCAGTCATCGCGGACCCTTTTACGAGCAGTACTTC,CASSHRGPFYEQYF
TRBD1,TRBV2,.,TRBJ1-5,TGTGCCAGCAGTGGGACAGGGGGCGTTCAGCCCCAGCATTTT,CASSGTGGVQPQHF
.,TRBV29-1,once,TRBJ2-5,TGCAGCGGAGGGGCGACTCAGGAGACCCAGTACTTC,CSGGATQETQYF
.,TRBV28,.,TRBJ2-1,TGTGCCAGCACCACCCCCCATGAGCAGTTCTTC,CASTTPHEQFF
TRBD1,TRBV24-1,.,TRBJ1-2,TGTGCCACCAGTGAACAGGGGGCTGACTATGGCTACACCTTC,CATSEQGADYGYTF
.,TRBV4-2,.,TRBJ2-5,TGTGCCAGCAGCCAAGAGGTAGCAGAGACCCAGTACTTC,CASSQEVAETQYF
TRBD1,TRBV29-1,.,TRBJ2-1,TGCAGCGTAAAAACAGGGGGCGAGCAGTTCTTC,CSVKTGGEQFF
.,TRBV28,.,TRBJ2-3,TGTGCCAGCAATAGCGGAGGCACAGATACGCAGTATTTT,CASNSGGTDTQYF
TRBD2,TRBV3-1,.,TRBJ2-3,TGTGCCAGCAGCCGGACTAGCGGGAGGAGTGGGAGCACAGATACGCAGTATTTT,CASSRTSGRSGSTDTQYF
.,TRBV6-5,.,TRBJ2-7,TGTGCCAGCAGTTATCTTCTATCGAGGGAGCAGTACTTC,CASSYLLSREQYF
.,TRBV24-1,.,TRBJ2-3,TGTGCCACCAGTCCGGGACTTCTACCCACAGATACGCAGTATTTT,CATSPGLLPTDTQYF
.,TRBV25-1,.,TRBJ2-1,TGTGCCAGCAGTGAATTCGGGGACTCAACCGAGCAGTTCTTC,CASSEFGDSTEQFF
TRBD2,TRBV7-9,.,TRBJ2-5,TGTGCCAGCAGCCCGAGAGCGGGAGTGAGGATCCAAGAGACCCAGTACTTC,CASSPRAGVRIQETQYF
.,TRBV18,.,TRBJ2-2,TGTGCCAGCTCACCACTATCCGGGGAGCTGTTTTTT,CASSPLSGELFF
.,TRBV7-9,.,TRBJ2-3,TGTGCCAGCAGCCCGACAGACAGAGATACGCAGTATTTT,CASSPTDRDTQYF
.,TRBV3-1,.,TRBJ1-1,TGTGCCAGCAGCCAACCCTCGGGGGGGGCTGAAGCTTTCTTT,CASSQPSGGAEAFF
.,TRBV20-1,.,TRBJ2-1,TGCAGTGCTTTACCGGAGGACTCATACAATGAGCAGTTCTTC,CSALPEDSYNEQFF
TRBD2,TRBV20-1,.,TRBJ2-7,TGCAGTGCTAGAGATCGGTCTAGCGGGGTACAGCAGTACTTC,CSARDRSSGVQQYF
.,TRBV7-2,.,TRBJ2-7,TGTGCCAGCAGCCTAGAGCTCTCCTACGAGCAGTACTTC,CASSLELSYEQYF
TRBD2,TRBV19,.,TRBJ2-7,TGTGCCAGTAGCTCACCGCCGGGACTAGCGGGCCACGAGCAGTACTTC,CASSSPPGLAGHEQYF
.,TRBV20-1,.,TRBJ1-1,TGCAGTGCTAGAGAAGTAGGGGTGACGAGTGAAGCTTTCTTT,CSAREVGVTSEAFF
.,TRBV12-3/TRBV12-4,.,TRBJ2-5,TGTGCCAGCAGCCACGGGACTCTTCGAGAGACCCAGTACTTC,CASSHGTLRETQYF
.,TRBV3-1,.,TRBJ1-2,TGTGCCAGCAGCCAAGTTCCAGAATTCTATGGCTACACCTTC,CASSQVPEFYGYTF
TRBD2,TRBV19,.,TRBJ2-3,TGTGCCAGTAGTTCGGGGACTAGCGAAAGCACAGATACGCAGTATTTT,CASSSGTSESTDTQYF
TRBD2,TRBV3-1,.,TRBJ2-2,TGTGCCAGCAGCCAACCAGCGGGAGGTGCCGGGGAGCTGTTTTTT,CASSQPAGGAGELFF
.,TRBV7-4,.,TRBJ2-5,TGTGCCAGCAGCCCCGTGTTAAACCATCAAGAGACCCAGTACTTC,CASSPVLNHQETQYF
.,TRBV29-1,.,TRBJ1-1,TGCAGCGTTGGCGGGGGAGGAGAATACACTGAAGCTTTCTTT,CSVGGGGEYTEAFF